These 8 T cell receptor beta chains originate from one sample sequenced in a study of T cell responses to AZD1222 COVID-19 vaccine. The assay was immunoSEQ multiplex PCR, and TCRdb's table has in-frame clones only and misses some. The sample consists of about 15,000 clones, roughly 90% of them appearing once. The source was peripheral blood, collected 28 days after the second AZD1222 dose. These receptors all stem from an adult who received the AZD1222 COVID-19 vaccine.

This chain joins TRBV5-1 and TRBJ1-6; TRBD1 might be the D (5 bases). Trimming pared 1 base from V and 5 bases from J, leaving 7 bases between. Germline V gene lookup returns CDR1 SGHRS and CDR2 YFSETQ. This CDR3 contains 14 residues. The CDR3 DNA reads as TGCGCCAGCAGCTTGAGGGGTAATAATTCACCCCTCCACTTT. Protein sequence: CASSLRGNNSPLHF.

The V call is TRBV11-2, the J call TRBJ2-6, with D unclear. Germline V gene lookup returns CDR1 SGHAT and CDR2 FQNNGV. CDR3 length equals 13 residues. V was shortened by 7 bases and J by 1 base, with 5 bases between the two germline ends. The CDR3 sequence is CASTISGANVLTF. Written as DNA, the CDR3 is TGTGCCAGCACCATTTCTGGGGCCAACGTCCTGACTTTC.

J is TRBJ1-2 and V is TRBV12-3 or TRBV12-4; D is possibly TRBD1 (6 bases). The length of the CDR3 is 12 residues. Between the trimmed V and J ends, which lost 7 bases and 4 bases, there was a span of 10 bases. In DNA, the CDR3 is TGTGCCAGCACCCTGGGGGCCTATGGCTACACCTTC. Translation: CASTLGAYGYTF.

The V and J genes are TRBV29-1 and TRBJ1-3, with D possibly TRBD1 on 5 matching bases. The V end lost 7 bases, the J end lost 0 bases, and 16 bases lay between the germline ends. The CDR3 contains 15 residues. Germline CDR1 reads SQVTM; CDR2 reads ANQGSEA. This CDR3 reads CSAGTYAGSGNTIYF. CDR3 DNA: TGCAGCGCCGGGACTTATGCGGGCTCTGGAAACACCATATATTTT.

The V and J genes are TRBV29-1 and TRBJ2-3; the match to TRBD1 covers 7 bases. Germline loops: CDR1 SQVTM, CDR2 ANQGSEA. After removal of 6 bases from V and 4 bases from J, the junction contained 13 bases not matched to a gene. The CDR3 extends over 15 amino acids. The CDR3 coding sequence is TGCAGCGTAGAATACAGGGGTGGGGGCCCAGATACGCAGTATTTT. Translated: CSVEYRGGGPDTQYF.

The chain links TRBV2 to TRBJ1-2; 7 positions match TRBD1. CDR3 length: 14 residues. Germline assignment: CDR1 SNHLY and CDR2 FYNNEI. The ends lost 7 bases at V and 2 bases at J; junction bases unmatched: 7. The DNA for the CDR3 is TGTGCCAGCAAGGACAGGATCCTAAACTATGGCTACACCTTC. It is translated as CASKDRILNYGYTF.

In this sample, this clone turned up a few times. The chain joins TRBV6-5 to TRBJ1-1; the D gene is possibly TRBD1 (5 bases). The CDR3 is 14 residues long. The V end was cut by 7 bases, the J end by 0 bases, with 12 bases between. CDR1 and CDR2 (germline): MNHEY, SVGAGI. CDR3 DNA sequence: TGTGCCAGCACCGAGGGACGGTTGAACACTGAAGCTTTCTTT. Protein sequence: CASTEGRLNTEAFF.

The chain has TRBV28 and TRBJ2-3; D ambiguous. This CDR3 has 14 amino acids. With 5 bases removed from V and 6 bases from J, the gap between germline ends came to 15 bases. Germline CDR1 is MDHEN and CDR2 is SYDVKM. CDR3 sequence reads: CASSPVGELDTQYF. CDR3 sequence (DNA): TGTGCCAGCAGTCCTGTAGGTGAACTTGATACGCAGTATTTT.